This T cell receptor (beta chain) came from a study of identical twins. Via MiXCR, TCRdb re-called the 5' RACE reads, giving one row per CDR3 protein. This sample carries 150,000 or so distinct CDR3 sequences, approximately 4% of them seen once, and the ten largest clones take approximately 7.6%. Germline lookup yields CDR1 LGHNA and CDR2 YSLEER. The CDR3 has 13 residues. V lost 1 base to trimming and J lost 4 bases, with 6 bases between them. This receptor was taken from a man between 18 and 35 years old in good health. The sample was memory T cells sorted from blood. The chain employs TRBV4-3 and TRBJ2-3; D assignment may be TRBD1 or TRBD2 (5 bases each). The DNA for the CDR3 is TGCGCCAGCAGCCAAGTGGGGGCAGATACGCAGTATTTT. This encodes CASSQVGADTQYF.